This T cell receptor beta chain was captured by sequencing in a study of vaccination effects on CD4 cells after COVID-19. Study in general: Before sequencing took place, the ViraFEST assay used viral peptide pools to expand antigen-specific CD4+ T cells. Two-dose BNT162b2 or mRNA-1273 vaccination was given to participants. Study results and limitations: Marked clonal contraction was seen late after vaccination (in both infection- and vaccine-induced clones).

Once cultured for more than nine days, the cells underwent separation to obtain CD4+ T cells. Recipients of the vaccine had no prior SARS-CoV-2 infection and negative nucleocapsid antibodies. Using immunoSEQ multiplex PCR, the repertoire was profiled, and TCRdb retains in-frame clones only, with some absent. The profile shows around 70,000 clones, approximately 71% of them singletons. CDR1 KGHSH and CDR2 LQKENI come from the germline V gene. Trimming took 2 bases from V and 7 from J; bases not matched to a gene: 5. The CDR3 contains 16 residues. A note on this clone: Antigen specificity is unknown.

J is TRBJ2-1 and V is TRBV18, with TRBD2 matching 13 bases. The source material was CD4+ T cells from PBMCs cultured without peptide, sampled before COVID-19 vaccination. This clonotype originated in a human donor who received a COVID-19 vaccine. The CDR3 DNA reads TGTGCCAGCTCACCAGGACTAGCGGGGGTTAGTAATGAGCAGTTCTTC. This translates into CASSPGLAGVSNEQFF.